The present T cell receptor (beta chain) was sequenced within a study of T cells in Graves' hyperthyroidism and ophthalmopathy. Study conclusions and caveats: Researchers found most expanded thyroid clonotypes above 0.001 in blood as well.

Amplification of TCR beta CDR3 regions used RNA as the template. TCR CDR3 regions were first amplified by RT-PCR with HTBI primers. One entry per CDR3 protein results from TCRdb running MiXCR on the multiplex PCR reads. The sample consists of hundreds of thousands of distinct CDR3 sequences, 16% of them appearing once. Hyperthyroidism of Graves' type that showed no ophthalmopathy progression within 18 months was stable. Not enrolled were patients with uncontrolled infection, other autoimmune disease, pregnancy or lactation. Every diagnosis used clinical symptoms, serum thyroxine and TRAb, thyroid ultrasound and orbital computed tomography. Only a few counts were recorded for this clonotype. Its target is not known. The material sequenced was blood. The origin of this receptor is a woman between 25 and 40 years old with Graves' hyperthyroidism.

The CDR3 nucleotides read TGTGCCAGCACATCGGGGCGGGACTCCTACAATGAGCAGTTCTTC. This encodes CASTSGRDSYNEQFF. This chain links TRBV12-3 or TRBV12-4 with TRBJ2-1; weak D call: TRBD2 (6 bases). CDR3 length equals 15 residues. V was cut by 7 bases and J by 0 bases, with 13 bases left in between.